This T cell receptor beta chain derives from a study of blood T cell repertoires in COVID-19. Across the study: Acute and convalescent COVID-19 samples came from the United States, Italy and Spain. T cells, B-cell-depleted T cells, or PBMCs provided the cDNA or gDNA that served as material.

Between the trimmed V and J ends, which lost 7 bases and 0 bases, there was a span of 4 bases. This CDR3 is built from 11 residues. Germline CDR1 and CDR2: GTSNPN and SVGIG (reference sequence). How the authors handled the data: Amplification with reference gene primers provided the estimates of nucleated cell counts. Profiled with immunoSEQ multiplex PCR; TCRdb holds only in-frame clones, not every one. V, J and clone size are taken as reported in that table, and D and trimming were inferred from the DNA itself. The sample has about 150,000 clones, around 91% seen once. The sequence was collected from a woman aged 60-75 years with active COVID-19. Sequences were obtained from peripheral blood. V is TRBV30 and J is TRBJ1-3, with no clear D. The CDR3 loop reads CASLSGNTIYF. In DNA form, the CDR3 reads TGTGCCTCACTCTCTGGAAACACCATATATTTT.